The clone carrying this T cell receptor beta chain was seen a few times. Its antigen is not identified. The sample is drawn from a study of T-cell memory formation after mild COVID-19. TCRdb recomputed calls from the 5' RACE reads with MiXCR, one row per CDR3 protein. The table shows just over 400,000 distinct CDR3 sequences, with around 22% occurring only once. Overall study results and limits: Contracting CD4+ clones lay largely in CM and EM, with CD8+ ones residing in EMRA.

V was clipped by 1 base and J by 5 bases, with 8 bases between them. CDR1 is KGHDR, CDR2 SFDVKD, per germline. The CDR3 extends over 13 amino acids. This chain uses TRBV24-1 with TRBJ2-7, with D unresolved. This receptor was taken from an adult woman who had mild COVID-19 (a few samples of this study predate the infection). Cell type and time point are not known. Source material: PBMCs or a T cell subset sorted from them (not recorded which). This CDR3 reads CATSDLGLDEQYF. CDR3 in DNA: TGTGCCACCAGTGATTTAGGTCTGGACGAGCAGTACTTC.